This T cell receptor beta chain was sequenced during a study of T cell changes during pregnancy in multiple sclerosis. TCRdb's table, derived via immunoSEQ multiplex PCR, lists solely in-frame clones and lacks some. The sample includes over 35,000 clones, about nine tenths of them seen just once. There are 11 residues in the CDR3. Trimming shortened V by 5 bases and J by 3 bases, and 8 bases separated the two germline ends. Germline V lookup: CDR1 DFQATT, CDR2 SNEGSKA (reference sequence). The sample in question was CD4+ T cells from peripheral blood mononuclear cells, obtained in the third trimester of pregnancy. This rearrangement joins TRBV20-1 to TRBJ2-7; the D is unclear. The TCR comes from a female donor in good health, enrolled as a control in a pregnancy study. The CDR3 here is CSASLDYEQYF. CDR3 sequence (DNA): TGCAGTGCTTCCTTAGACTACGAGCAGTACTTC.